This T cell receptor beta chain derives from a study of T cells in Graves' hyperthyroidism and ophthalmopathy. At least ten counts were recorded for this clonotype. This CDR3 has 18 residues. Trimming took 4 bases from V and 2 from J; bases not matched to a gene: 15. Germline CDR1 reads LGHDT; CDR2 reads YNNKEL (reference sequence). There were TCR beta CDR3 regions amplified from RNA transcripts. Primed by the HTBI set, a first-round RT-PCR was run on the TCR CDR3. Each CDR3 protein is one row after TCRdb ran MiXCR on the multiplex PCR reads. The top ten hold about 7% of the sample, which has 640,000 or so distinct CDR3 sequences, approximately 15% seen once.

Input material: blood. This chain connects TRBV3-1 to TRBJ2-3; TRBD2 matches 7 bases. The sequence came from a woman between 18 and 29 years old with Graves' ophthalmopathy. The DNA for the CDR3 is TGTGCCAGCAGCCGCCCGGCGGGGGTAGCGGCGATCACAGATACGCAGTATTTT. Translation gives CASSRPAGVAAITDTQYF.